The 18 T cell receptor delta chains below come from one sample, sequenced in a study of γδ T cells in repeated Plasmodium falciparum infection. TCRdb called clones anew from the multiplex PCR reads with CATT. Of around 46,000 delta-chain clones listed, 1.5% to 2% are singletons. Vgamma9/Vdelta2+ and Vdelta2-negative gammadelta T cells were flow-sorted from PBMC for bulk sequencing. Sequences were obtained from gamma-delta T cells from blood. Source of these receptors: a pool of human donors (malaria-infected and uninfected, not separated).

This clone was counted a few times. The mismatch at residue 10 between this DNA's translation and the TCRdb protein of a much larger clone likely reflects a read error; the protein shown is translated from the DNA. The chain's CDR3 is CACDTVSPAADKLIF. The CDR3 DNA reads TGTGCCTGTGACACGGTGTCCCCCGCGGCCGATAAACTCATCTTT. The chain couples TRDV2 to TRDJ1; D unclear. TCRdb offers no J gene call, so here the DNA was matched to germline to obtain one. CDR3 size: 15 residues. Germline values: CDR1 GEAIGNYY, CDR2 EKD. V lost 1 base to trimming and J lost 3 bases, with 14 bases between them.

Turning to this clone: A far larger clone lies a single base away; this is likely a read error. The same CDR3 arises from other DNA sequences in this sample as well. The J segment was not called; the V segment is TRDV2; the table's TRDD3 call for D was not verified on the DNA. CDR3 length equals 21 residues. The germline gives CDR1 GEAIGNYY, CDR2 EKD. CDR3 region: CACDTGEIYWGPTGGSDKLIF. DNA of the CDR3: TGTGCCTGTGACACCGGAGAGATCTACTGGGGGCCTACGGGGGGTTCCGATAAACTTATCTTT.

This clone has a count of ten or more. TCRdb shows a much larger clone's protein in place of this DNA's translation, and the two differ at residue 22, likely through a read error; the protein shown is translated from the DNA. CDR3 sequence: CALGDGAFLRAMRGTSNRPDKPIF. CDR3 nucleotide sequence: TGTGCTCTTGGGGATGGCGCCTTCCTACGAGCCATGCGGGGGACTTCCAACCGGCCCGATAAACCCATCTTT. The rearrangement joins TRDV1 to TRDJ1; 9 nucleotides align to TRDD2. Germline-derived CDR1 and CDR2 are TSWWSYY and QGS. The CDR3 runs to 24 residues.

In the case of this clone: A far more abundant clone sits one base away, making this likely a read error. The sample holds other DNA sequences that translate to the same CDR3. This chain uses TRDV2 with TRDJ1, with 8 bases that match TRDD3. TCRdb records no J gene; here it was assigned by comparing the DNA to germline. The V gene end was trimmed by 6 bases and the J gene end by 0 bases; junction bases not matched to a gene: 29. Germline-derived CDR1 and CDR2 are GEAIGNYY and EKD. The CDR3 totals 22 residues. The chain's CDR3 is CACPRNREGGYNHPLYTDKLIF. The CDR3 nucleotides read TGTGCCTGTCCCCGTAATCGGGAAGGGGGATATAACCACCCACTGTACACCGATAAACTCATCTTT.

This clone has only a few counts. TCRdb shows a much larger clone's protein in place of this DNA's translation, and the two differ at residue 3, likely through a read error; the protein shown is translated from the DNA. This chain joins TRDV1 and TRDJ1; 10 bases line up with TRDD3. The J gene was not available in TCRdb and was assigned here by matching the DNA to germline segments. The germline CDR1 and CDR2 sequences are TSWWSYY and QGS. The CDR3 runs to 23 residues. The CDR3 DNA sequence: TGTGCTTTTGGGGACAAAGCCCCGGCATGGGGGATACTCCTCTTAGGACCTCTCCCTAAACTCATCTTT. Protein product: CAFGDKAPAWGILLLGPLPKLIF.

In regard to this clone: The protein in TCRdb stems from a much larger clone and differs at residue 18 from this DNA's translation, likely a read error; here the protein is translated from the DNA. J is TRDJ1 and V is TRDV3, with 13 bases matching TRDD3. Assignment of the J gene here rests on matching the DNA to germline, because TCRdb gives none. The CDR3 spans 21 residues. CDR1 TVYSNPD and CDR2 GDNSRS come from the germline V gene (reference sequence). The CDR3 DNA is TGTGCCTTTTCCTTCCTACGGGCATACTGGGGGATACGCTCGTACACCGATAGACTCATCTTT. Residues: CAFSFLRAYWGIRSYTDRLIF.

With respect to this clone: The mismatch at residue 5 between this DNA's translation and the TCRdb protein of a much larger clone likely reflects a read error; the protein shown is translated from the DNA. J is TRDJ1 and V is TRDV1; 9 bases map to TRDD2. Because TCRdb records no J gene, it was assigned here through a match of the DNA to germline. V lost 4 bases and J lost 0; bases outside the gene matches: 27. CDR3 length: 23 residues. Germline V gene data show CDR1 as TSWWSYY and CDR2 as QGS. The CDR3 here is CALGGPPYAFLRWGGDHTDKLIF. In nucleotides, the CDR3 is TGTGCTCTTGGGGGACCACCCTACGCCTTCCTACGCTGGGGGGGTGACCACACCGATAAACTCATCTTT.

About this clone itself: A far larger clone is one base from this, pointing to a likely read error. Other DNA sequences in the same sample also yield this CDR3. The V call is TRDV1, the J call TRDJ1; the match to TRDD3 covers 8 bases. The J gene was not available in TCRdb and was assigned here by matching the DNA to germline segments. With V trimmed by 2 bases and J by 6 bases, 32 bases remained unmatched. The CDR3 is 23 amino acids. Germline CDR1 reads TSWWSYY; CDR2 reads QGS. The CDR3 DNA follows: TGTGCTCTTGGGGAAACGACCCTTTCCATACTGGGGGTATCTGGCCCTGTGGGAAATAAACTCATCTTT. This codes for CALGETTLSILGVSGPVGNKLIF.

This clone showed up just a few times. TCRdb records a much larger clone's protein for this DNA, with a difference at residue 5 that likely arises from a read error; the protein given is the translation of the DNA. The CDR3 bases are TGTGCTCTTGGGGCCCTACTATCATACTGGGCGAATGGTCCGTACACCGATAAACTCATCTTT. This sequence encodes CALGALLSYWANGPYTDKLIF. The chain carries TRDV1 and TRDJ1; D is possibly TRDD3 (6 bases). The J gene is not listed in TCRdb, so it was assigned here from a DNA match to germline. CDR3 length: 21 amino acids. The V end lost 4 bases, the J end lost 0 bases, and 30 bases lay between the germline ends. CDR1 and CDR2 from the germline V gene are TSWWSYY and QGS.

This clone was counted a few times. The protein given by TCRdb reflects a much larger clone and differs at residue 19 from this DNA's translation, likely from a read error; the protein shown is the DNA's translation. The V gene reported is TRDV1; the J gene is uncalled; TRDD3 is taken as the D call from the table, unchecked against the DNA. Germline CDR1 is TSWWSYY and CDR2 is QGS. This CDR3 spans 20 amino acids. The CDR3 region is CALGEHAGLPRNWGNDKLTF. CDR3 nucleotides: TGTGCTCTTGGGGAACACGCCGGCCTTCCTAGAAACTGGGGGAACGATAAACTCACCTTT.

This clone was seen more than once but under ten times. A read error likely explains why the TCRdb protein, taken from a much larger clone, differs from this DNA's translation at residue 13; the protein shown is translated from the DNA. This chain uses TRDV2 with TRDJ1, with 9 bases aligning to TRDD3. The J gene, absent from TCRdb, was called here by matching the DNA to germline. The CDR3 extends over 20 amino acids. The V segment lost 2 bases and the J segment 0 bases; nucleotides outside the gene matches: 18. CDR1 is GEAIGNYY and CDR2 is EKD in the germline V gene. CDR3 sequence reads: CACDRLLGDSLDQHTDKLIF. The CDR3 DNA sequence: TGTGCCTGTGACAGACTGCTGGGGGATTCGCTAGACCAACACACCGATAAACTCATCTTT.

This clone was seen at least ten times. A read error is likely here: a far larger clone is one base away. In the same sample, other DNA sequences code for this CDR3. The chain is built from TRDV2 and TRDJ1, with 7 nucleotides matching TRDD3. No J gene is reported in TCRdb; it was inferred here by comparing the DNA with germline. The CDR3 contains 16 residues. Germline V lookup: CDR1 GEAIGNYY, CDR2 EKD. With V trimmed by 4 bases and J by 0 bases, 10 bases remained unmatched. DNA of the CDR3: TGTGCCTGTGATACCGTGGGGGACGGGGACACCGATAAACTCATCTTT. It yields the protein CACDTVGDGDTDKLIF.

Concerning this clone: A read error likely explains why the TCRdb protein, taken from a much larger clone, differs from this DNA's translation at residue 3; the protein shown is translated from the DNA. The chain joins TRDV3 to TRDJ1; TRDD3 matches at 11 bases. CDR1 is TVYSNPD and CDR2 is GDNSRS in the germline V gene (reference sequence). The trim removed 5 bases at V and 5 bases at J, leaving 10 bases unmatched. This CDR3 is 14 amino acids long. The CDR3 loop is CAALWGIPPDKLIF. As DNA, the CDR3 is TGTGCCGCACTCTGGGGGATACCTCCGGATAAACTCATCTTT.

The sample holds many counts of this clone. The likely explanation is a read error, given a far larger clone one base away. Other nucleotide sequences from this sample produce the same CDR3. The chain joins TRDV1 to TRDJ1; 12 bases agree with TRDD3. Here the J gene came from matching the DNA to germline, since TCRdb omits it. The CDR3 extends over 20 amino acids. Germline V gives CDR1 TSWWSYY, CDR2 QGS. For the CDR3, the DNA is TGTGCCCTTGGGAGAGGGAAGACCCCCTGGACTGGGGGATACCGAGATAAACTCATCTTT. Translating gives CALGRGKTPWTGGYRDKLIF.

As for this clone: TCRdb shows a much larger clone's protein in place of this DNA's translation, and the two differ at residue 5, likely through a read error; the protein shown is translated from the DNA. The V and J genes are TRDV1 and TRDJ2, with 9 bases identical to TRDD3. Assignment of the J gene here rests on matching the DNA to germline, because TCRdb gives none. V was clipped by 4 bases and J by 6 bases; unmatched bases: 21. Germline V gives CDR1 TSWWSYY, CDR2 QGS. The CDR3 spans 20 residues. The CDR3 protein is CALGGHPIPGDTVGAAQLFF. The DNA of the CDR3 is TGTGCTCTTGGGGGACACCCCATACCGGGGGATACAGTTGGGGCAGCACAACTCTTCTTT.

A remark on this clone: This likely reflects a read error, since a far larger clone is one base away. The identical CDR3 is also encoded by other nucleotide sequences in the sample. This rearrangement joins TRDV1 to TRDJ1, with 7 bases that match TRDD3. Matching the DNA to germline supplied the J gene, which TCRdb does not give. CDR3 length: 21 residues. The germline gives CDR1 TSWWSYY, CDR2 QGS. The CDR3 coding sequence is TGTGCCCTTGCCCTAACTCCCCCCCTGATGGGATACCCCAAAGTAGCCGATAAACTCATCTTT. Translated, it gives CALALTPPLMGYPKVADKLIF.

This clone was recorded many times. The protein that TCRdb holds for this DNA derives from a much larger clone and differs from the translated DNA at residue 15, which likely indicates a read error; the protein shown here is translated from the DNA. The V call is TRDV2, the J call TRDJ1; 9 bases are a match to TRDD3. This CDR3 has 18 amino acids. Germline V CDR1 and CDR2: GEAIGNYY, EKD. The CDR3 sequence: CACDTGSLLGEHPDRLIF. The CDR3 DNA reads TGTGCCTGTGACACCGGTTCCTTACTGGGGGAGCACCCCGATAGACTCATCTTT.

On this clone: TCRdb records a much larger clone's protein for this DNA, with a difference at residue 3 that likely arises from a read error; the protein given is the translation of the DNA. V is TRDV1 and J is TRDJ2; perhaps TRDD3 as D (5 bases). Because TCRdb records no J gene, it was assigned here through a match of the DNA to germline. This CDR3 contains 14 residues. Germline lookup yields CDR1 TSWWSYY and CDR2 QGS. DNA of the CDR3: TGTGCTTTTGGGGCCCGACTCCGGAGAGCACAACTCTTCTTT. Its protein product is CAFGARLRRAQLFF.